The clone carrying this T cell receptor beta chain appeared a few times. Alpha and beta chains were covered, as first-strand cDNA relied on TRAV- and TRBV-specific primers. With a V-primer adapter and a constant-region primer, TCRs were amplified for about 22 PCR cycles. Each CDR3 protein gets one entry after TCRdb re-called the reads with MiXCR. This sample has roughly 30,000 distinct CDR3 sequences, with approximately 49% found just once. Time point indicated: after trial treatment. Documented treatment: LDRT plus nivolumab, ipilimumab, low-dose cyclophosphamide and aspirin (RACIN trial). In the RACIN dose-escalation trial, donors got nivolumab plus ipilimumab with aspirin, cyclophosphamide and radiotherapy. Each eligible patient had an advanced solid tumor, and these tumors lacked tumor-infiltrating lymphocytes. The data belong to a study of low-dose radiotherapy and immunotherapy resistance in tumors. Study-wide context: Cohort 2's total reached 13 Gy over 26 weeks, at 1 Gy per fraction every two weeks. Intravenous ipilimumab 1 mg/kg every six weeks was given with nivolumab 240 mg every two weeks.

The sequence derives from a male donor with gallbladder cancer. The sample in question was PBMCs, obtained after low-dose radiotherapy plus immunotherapy.

The CDR3 here is CATRTGVPIYNEQFF. The DNA of the CDR3 is TGTGCCACCCGGACCGGCGTCCCCATCTACAATGAGCAGTTCTTC. The rearrangement links TRBV28 to TRBJ2-1; D unclear. The germline CDR1 and CDR2 sequences are MDHEN and SYDVKM. CDR3 size: 15 residues. Trimming stripped 10 bases from V and 3 bases from J, with 19 bases between.